This T cell receptor (beta chain) was captured in a study of brain T cells in children with intractable seizures listed by TCRdb under 2021. As for the study more broadly: Resected brain tissue from about 50 pediatric epilepsy surgery cases was first screened for immune gene transcripts using a NanoString immunology panel. About 70% of the 12 selected surgery cases also had pre-surgery blood sequenced, which left four cases with brain tissue only.

Taken from cysteine to phenylalanine, the CDR3 has 13 residues. The read is trimmed to its CDR3 DNA, 39 bases read in frame from base 1. Trimming costs V 4 bases and J 5 bases, and their ends lie 11 bases apart. Taken from the germline V gene, the CDR1 and CDR2 loops are SNHLY and FYNNEI. This sample's time point label indicates: resected brain tissue, or blood drawn just prior to surgery. Surgery cases with the highest brain T cell transcript signatures were selected for TCR beta chain sequencing of brain tissue and, where available, blood. Prior to surgery, the patients had been treated with at least one anti-epileptic drug. TCR-sequenced patients were children with drug-resistant epilepsy due to tuberous sclerosis complex, focal cortical dysplasia, Rasmussen encephalitis or hemimegalencephaly. The Monarch genomic DNA purification kit was used to extract bulk genomic DNA from unsorted brain tissue and whole blood.

The immunoSEQ assay was used to generate TCR beta chain sequences from genomic DNA. Per the authors' processing: CDR3 sequences not starting with the conserved framework cysteine at position 104 were manually removed. To get clonality, the normalized Shannon's Diversity Index was subtracted from one, giving values from 0 (maximal diversity) to 1 (oligoclonal). Differences in the frequency of the same CDR3 between samples, such as brain versus blood, were assessed with chi-squared comparison-of-proportions tests. Public clonotypes were found by searching immuneACCESS, and the VDJdb browser was used to assess similarity to known antiviral clonotypes. TCRdb carries this immuneACCESS record with in-frame sequences only. Its versions omit some clonotypes, under half of them owing to an unresolved V gene in the studies checked, with the rest unexplained. For V, J and clone size, that table is used; D and trimming come from the DNA. A total of around 70,000 clones appear in this sample, about 92% of them only once. The ten largest clones take up over 1.5% of the sample.

What the authors observed across the whole study: Because sequencing depth was different between pre-surgery and post-surgery blood, clones absent from the pre-surgery sample may reflect undersampling. The patients' HCMV serostatus was not known, and viral specificity was inferred solely from CDR3 sequence similarity.

With respect to this clone: The antigen it binds to is not known. The sample holds no much larger clone one base away, and base qualities are not on file.

The clonotype was recovered from a boy in the first two years of life with tuberous sclerosis and intractable seizures. The starting material was peripheral blood, obtained at surgery. This sequence uses TRBV2 and TRBJ2-5; the D gene lacks a confident call. The nucleotide sequence is given as TGTGCCAGCAGTGTTCAGGCCCGGGAGACCCAGTACTTC. It translates as CASSVQARETQYF.